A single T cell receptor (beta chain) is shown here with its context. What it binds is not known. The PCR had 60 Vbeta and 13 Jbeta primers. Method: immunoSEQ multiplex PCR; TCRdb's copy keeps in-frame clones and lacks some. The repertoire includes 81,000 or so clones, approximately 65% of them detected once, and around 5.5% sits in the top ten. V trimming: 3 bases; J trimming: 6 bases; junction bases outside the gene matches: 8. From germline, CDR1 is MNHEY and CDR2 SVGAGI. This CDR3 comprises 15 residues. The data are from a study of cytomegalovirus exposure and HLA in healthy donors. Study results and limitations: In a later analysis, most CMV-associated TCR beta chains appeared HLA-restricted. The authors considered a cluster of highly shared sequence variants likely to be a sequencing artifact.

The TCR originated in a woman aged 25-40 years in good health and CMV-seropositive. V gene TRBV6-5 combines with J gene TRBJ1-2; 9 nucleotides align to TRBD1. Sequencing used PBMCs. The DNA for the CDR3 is TGTGCCAGCAGTTATCTTACGACAGGGGGAAATGGCTACACCTTC. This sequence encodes CASSYLTTGGNGYTF.